The 21 T cell receptor beta chains in this list originate from one sample, sequenced in a study of graft-versus-host responses after intestinal transplantation. Only in-frame clones appear in the TCRdb table, and some are missing; sequencing was by immunoSEQ multiplex PCR. Altogether about 14,000 clones are present, 25% to 35% being singletons, with the ten largest covering 3% to 4%. Sequences were derived from alloreactive CD4+ T cells from a mixed lymphocyte reaction culture, sampled before intestinal transplant. Subset of the sample: CFSE-low proliferating T cells sorted from roughly 6-day pre-transplant mixed lymphocyte reaction (GvH or HvG direction). The receptor source for this set is a human patient who received an intestinal transplant.

In this sample, this clone is medium-sized. The chain recombines TRBV6-1 with TRBJ2-7; a weak D match, TRBD2 (6 bases). The CDR3 has 15 amino acids. The V gene's germline CDR1 is MNHNS and CDR2 SASEGT. Between the trimmed V and J ends, which lost 6 bases and 0 bases, there was a span of 15 bases. CDR3 bases: TGTGCCAGCAGCGTAACTAGGAGGGCCTCCTACGAGCAGTACTTC. Protein product: CASSVTRRASYEQYF.

The chain carries TRBV23-1 and TRBJ2-7, with TRBD2 matching 14 bases. TRBV23-1 is marked as an open reading frame, function uncertain. V gave up 3 bases and J gave up 5 bases; unmatched junction bases: 6. CDR3 length: 16 residues. The CDR3 DNA sequence: TGCGCCAGCAGTCAGGGACTAGCGGGAGTGGTGAACGAGCAGTACTTC. Amino acids: CASSQGLAGVVNEQYF.

To note about this clone: Other DNA sequences of this sample code for an identical CDR3. The chain links TRBV27 to TRBJ1-5; D unresolved. With 2 bases removed from V and 1 base from J, the gap between germline ends came to 6 bases. CDR1 MNHEY and CDR2 SMNVEV come from the germline V gene (reference sequence). The CDR3 has 14 amino acids. Here the CDR3 reads CASSLSGSNQPQHF. CDR3 nucleotides: TGTGCCAGCAGTTTAAGCGGGAGCAATCAGCCCCAGCATTTT.

The chain links TRBV12-5 to TRBJ2-1; 8 bases fit TRBD2. V was clipped by 6 bases and J by 4 bases; unmatched bases: 8. Germline-derived CDR1 and CDR2 are LGHNT and FRNRAP. The CDR3 runs to 15 residues. CDR3 sequence (DNA): TGTGCTAGTGGCGATGGGACTAGAGAATACAATGAGCAGTTCTTC. It translates to CASGDGTREYNEQFF.

There are a few counts of this clone. This chain connects TRBV27 to TRBJ2-3; the match to TRBD1 covers 11 bases. Looked up from germline, CDR1 is MNHEY and CDR2 is SMNVEV (reference sequence). V gave up 5 bases and J gave up 0 bases; unmatched junction bases: 7. CDR3 length: 17 amino acids. CDR3 nucleotides: TGTGCCAGCAGTACCCTAGGACAGGGGGCTAGCACAGATACGCAGTATTTT. It encodes CASSTLGQGASTDTQYF.

In its sample, this clone is medium-sized. V gene TRBV10-3 combines with J gene TRBJ1-3, with D unclear. This CDR3 spans 14 amino acids. V shed 0 bases and J shed 7 bases, with 10 bases lying between them. The V gene's germline CDR1 is ENHRY and CDR2 SYGVKD. The CDR3 nucleotides are TGTGCCATCAGTGAGTCGGGAGGGTTGAACACCATATATTTT. Its translation: CAISESGGLNTIYF.

The J gene is TRBJ2-1, the V gene TRBV7-9; D may be TRBD2 (6 bases). The CDR3 has 18 residues. Per germline, CDR1 SEHNR and CDR2 FQNEAQ (reference sequence). V dropped 1 base and J dropped 1 base, with 17 bases sitting between them. In nucleotides, the CDR3 is TGTGCCAGCAGCTTAGTTTGGGGGGTAGGGAAATCCTACAATGAGCAGTTCTTC. This encodes CASSLVWGVGKSYNEQFF.

This clone was seen a few times. This chain connects TRBV7-3 to TRBJ2-7, with TRBD1 identical over 9 bases. Germline CDR1 and CDR2: SGHTA and FQGTGA. The V gene end was trimmed by 2 bases and the J gene end by 3 bases; junction bases not matched to a gene: 5. The CDR3 runs to 15 residues. CDR3 in amino acids: CASSLATTGGYEQYF. CDR3 sequence (DNA): TGTGCCAGCAGCTTAGCGACGACAGGGGGCTACGAGCAGTACTTC. Based on the CDR3 plus reference TRBV7-3 and TRBJ2-7, the full variable domain is GAGVSQTPSNKVTEKGKYVELRCDPISGHTALYWYRQSLGQGPEFLIYFQGTGAADDSGLPNDRFFAVRPEGSVSTLKIQRTERGDSAVYLCASSLATTGGYEQYFGPGTRLTVT.

There are a few counts of this clone. The rearrangement joins TRBV6-1 to TRBJ1-2, with D possibly TRBD1 on 6 matching bases. In germline, CDR1 is MNHNS, CDR2 SASEGT. Trimming cost V 5 bases and J 1 base, with 8 bases left between them. CDR3 length: 13 residues. The CDR3 coding sequence is TGTGCCAGCAGTCGCAGGGGTAACTATGGCTACACCTTC. Residues: CASSRRGNYGYTF.

The V call is TRBV25-1, the J call TRBJ1-2, with D possibly TRBD1 on 6 matching bases. The CDR3 totals 13 residues. The germline V gene has CDR1 MGHDK and CDR2 SYGVNS. Trimming removed 2 bases at V and 8 bases at J, with 12 bases between. The CDR3 protein is CASSEQGLGGYTF. In nucleotides, the CDR3 is TGTGCCAGCAGTGAACAGGGGTTAGGGGGCTACACCTTC.

The CDR3 loop reads CASSLRPTGSVAKNIQYF. CDR3 DNA: TGTGCCAGCAGCTTACGGCCCACAGGGTCTGTGGCCAAAAACATTCAGTACTTC. The V and J genes are TRBV7-2 and TRBJ2-4; D possibly corresponds to TRBD1 (6 bases). V lost 2 bases to trimming and J lost 1 base, with 18 bases between them. The germline V gene encodes CDR1 SGHTA and CDR2 FQGNSA. The CDR3 sequence is 18 residues long. The entire variable domain, with the rest obtained from reference TRBV7-2 and TRBJ2-4, is as follows: GAGVSQSPSNKVTEKGKDVELRCDPISGHTALYWYRQSLGQGLEFLIYFQGNSAPDKSGLPSDRFSAERTGGSVSTLTIQRTQQEDSAVYLCASSLRPTGSVAKNIQYFGAGTRLSVL.

Concerning this clone: A junction boundary mismatches the germline segment, possibly from a read error. The chain combines TRBV28 with TRBJ2-7; no clear D. CDR3 length: 11 residues. Germline CDR1 MDHEN, CDR2 SYDVKM. The CDR3 here is CASSPRYGQYF. The CDR3, as DNA: TGTGCCAGCAGTCCCCGATACGGGCAGTACTTC. The complete variable domain, with remaining parts taken from reference TRBV28 and TRBJ2-7, reads DVKVTQSSRYLVKRTGEKVFLECVQDMDHENMFWYRQDPGLGLRLIYFSYDVKMKEKGDIPEGYSVSREKKERFSLILESASTNQTSMYLCASSPRYGQYFGPGTRLTVT.

This clone was detected a few times. This sequence joins TRBV18 and TRBJ2-3, with D uncertain. The germline V gene encodes CDR1 KGHSH and CDR2 LQKENI. V was trimmed by 2 bases and J by 5 bases, leaving 17 bases between them. There are 16 residues in the CDR3. The CDR3 spells CASSPLVGPLVDTQYF. The CDR3 DNA follows: TGTGCCAGCTCACCATTAGTCGGGCCTTTAGTAGATACGCAGTATTTT.

With respect to this clone: A single base is all that separates this from a far larger clone, so a read error is likely. V and J are TRBV5-1 and TRBJ2-7, with D hard to call. The CDR3 length is 11 residues. The germline gives CDR1 SGHRS, CDR2 YFSETQ. V dropped 2 bases and J dropped 2 bases, with 2 bases sitting between them. CDR3 nucleotides: TGCGCCAGCAGCTTAGCCTACGAGCAGTACTTC. Its protein is CASSLAYEQYF.

This clone was counted a few times. The chain is built from TRBV5-6 and TRBJ2-2; 8 bases align to TRBD1. The trim removed 3 bases at V and 4 bases at J, leaving 5 bases unmatched. In germline, CDR1 is SGHDT, CDR2 YYEEEE. CDR3 length equals 15 residues. CDR3 nucleotide sequence: TGTGCCAGCAGCTCCGACAGGGGCGGCACCGGGGAGCTGTTTTTT. This translates into CASSSDRGGTGELFF.

As DNA, the CDR3 is TGTGCCAGTAGTCTTAGGGACAGGGGATATGGCTACACCTTC. Encoded protein: CASSLRDRGYGYTF. V gene TRBV19 combines with J gene TRBJ1-2; 10 bases are shared with TRBD1. This CDR3 is built from 14 residues. CDR1 LNHDA and CDR2 SQIVND come from the germline V gene (reference sequence). The V segment lost 5 bases and the J segment 5 bases; nucleotides outside the gene matches: 5.

The genes are TRBV5-4 and TRBJ2-1, with D unclear. From germline, CDR1 is SGHNT and CDR2 YYREEE (reference sequence). The length of the CDR3 is 11 residues. V gave up 4 bases and J gave up 7 bases, with 6 bases separating them. The CDR3 DNA sequence: TGTGCCAGCAGCCTGCGGAATGAGCAGTTCTTC. Translated, it gives CASSLRNEQFF.

In its sample, this clone was seen a few times. The chain is built from TRBV6-8 and TRBJ2-1, with D hard to call. Germline CDR1 and CDR2: MNHGY and SAAAGT. Deletions cut 5 bases from V and 10 bases from J, with 18 bases between. The CDR3 is made up of 14 amino acids. The CDR3 protein is CASSELLGVGEQFF. CDR3 sequence (DNA): TGTGCCAGCAGTGAACTCCTTGGGGTTGGGGAGCAGTTCTTC.

For this clone: At one of its ends the junction is not consistent with the germline gene, which may arise from a read error. The chain is built from TRBV5-3 and TRBJ1-1, with TRBD1 matching over 7 bases. TRBV5-3 counts as an open reading frame of uncertain function. There are 14 residues in the CDR3. CDR3 protein: CASSLDRFHTEAFF. Here the CDR3 DNA reads TGTGCCAGCAGCTTGGACAGGTTTCACACTGAAGCTTTCTTT.

The chain employs TRBV30 and TRBJ2-2; D is tentatively TRBD1 or TRBD2 (5 bases each). This CDR3 comprises 13 residues. The germline V gene has CDR1 GTSNPN and CDR2 SVGIG (reference sequence). V lost 5 bases, J lost 2 bases, and 9 bases lay in between. DNA for the CDR3: TGTGCCTGGTCAGGGACCAACACCGGGGAGCTGTTTTTT. It codes for CAWSGTNTGELFF.

This clone showed up just a few times. Other DNA sequences in this sample translate to the same CDR3. The chain couples TRBV4-3 to TRBJ2-2; a possible D gene is TRBD1 (6 bases). CDR3 length: 14 residues. V shed 3 bases and J shed 1 base, with 6 bases lying between them. Germline assignment: CDR1 LGHNA and CDR2 YSLEER. The CDR3 DNA is TGCGCCAGCAGCCAGGGACAGAACACCGGGGAGCTGTTTTTT. Translated: CASSQGQNTGELFF.